The T cell receptor (beta chain) under discussion was sequenced for a study of cytotoxic CD8 clonotypes in ibrutinib-treated CLL. The wider study: Following a median around 13 months of treatment, with a range of 6 to 36, response samples were taken.

Points from the study as a whole: Sustained-remission patients were sampled at one set of times and progressing patients at different ones. Rare overall, public clonotypes shrank or held steady under therapy.

The source of around 1.8 micrograms of genomic DNA for TCR beta libraries was cryopreserved PBMCs. The protocol was immunoSEQ multiplex PCR, while the TCRdb copy is restricted to in-frame clones and leaves out a portion. Counted here are about 330,000 clones, over 55% occurring once; the ten biggest clones make up under 8%. In regard to this clone: Antigen specificity is unknown.

The CDR3 is 15 residues long. Germline-derived CDR1 and CDR2 are SQVTM and ANQGSEA. With 0 bases clipped from V and 3 bases from J, the junction kept 6 bases outside the gene matches. The sequence was obtained from a human donor with chronic lymphocytic leukemia. The V and J genes are TRBV29-1 and TRBJ1-1, with 8 nucleotides matching TRBD1. The sequencing here drew on PBMCs, taken after 36 months of ibrutinib treatment. CDR3 sequence: CSVEDRGLLDTEAFF. DNA of the CDR3: TGCAGCGTTGAAGACAGGGGGCTGTTGGACACTGAAGCTTTCTTT.